These 16 T cell receptor beta chains were sequenced from one sample in a study of cytomegalovirus exposure and HLA in healthy donors. This table comes from immunoSEQ multiplex PCR, and its TCRdb copy is limited to in-frame clones, with some not included. This table has tens of thousands of clones, around 94% appearing once. Sequenced material: PBMCs. Receptors originate from a woman under 30 in good health and CMV-seronegative.

This chain joins TRBV6-1 and TRBJ2-3; TRBD2 agrees at 8 bases. Germline CDR1 MNHNS, CDR2 SASEGT. V lost 8 bases and J lost 2; bases outside the gene matches: 6. The CDR3 loop spans 14 amino acids. This CDR3 reads CASGSGRSTDTQYF. The CDR3 region has the DNA TGTGCCAGCGGAAGCGGGAGATCCACAGATACGCAGTATTTT.

The chain couples TRBV27 to TRBJ1-2; 10 bases are a match to TRBD1. V dropped 5 bases and J dropped 5; count of bases not matched to a gene: 8. The CDR3 loop spans 15 amino acids. Germline loops: CDR1 MNHEY, CDR2 SMNVEV (reference sequence). The CDR3 spells CASSRDRGRWYGYTF. CDR3 DNA sequence: TGTGCCAGCAGTCGAGACAGGGGGCGCTGGTATGGCTACACCTTC.

The chain employs TRBV7-9 and TRBJ1-4; TRBD1 is a possible D gene (6 bases). The CDR3 has 15 residues. V dropped 4 bases and J dropped 7 bases, with 16 bases sitting between them. Germline V gene sequence: CDR1 SEHNR, CDR2 FQNEAQ (reference sequence). The CDR3 loop reads CASSSYRASGEKLFF. CDR3 coding DNA: TGTGCCAGCAGCTCCTACAGGGCCAGCGGTGAAAAACTGTTTTTT.

The J gene is TRBJ1-1, the V gene TRBV7-9; D is unresolved. The germline V gene has CDR1 SEHNR and CDR2 FQNEAQ (reference sequence). Trimming stripped 2 bases from V and 8 bases from J, with 9 bases between. The CDR3 is made up of 12 amino acids. For the CDR3, the DNA is TGTGCCAGCAGCTTAAGCGGCTCCGAAGCTTTCTTT. Its translation is CASSLSGSEAFF.

This clone is a singleton in its sample. The chain couples TRBV25-1 to TRBJ2-1, with TRBD1 matching over 9 bases. Trimming removed 4 bases from V and 9 bases from J; junction bases left unmatched: 7. Germline V gene sequence: CDR1 MGHDK, CDR2 SYGVNS. CDR3 length: 14 amino acids. The CDR3 nucleotides are TGTGCCAGCAGTGCGGGACAGGGTAAGGGTGAGCAGTTCTTC. It is translated as CASSAGQGKGEQFF.

The chain has TRBV28 and TRBJ1-3; 7 bases are a match to TRBD1. Germline V gives CDR1 MDHEN, CDR2 SYDVKM. This CDR3 has 14 residues. After removal of 6 bases from V and 4 bases from J, the junction contained 6 bases not matched to a gene. In DNA form, the CDR3 reads TGTGCCAGCAGGGACACAGGGGCCGGAAACACCATATATTTT. Protein: CASRDTGAGNTIYF.

The CDR3 region has the DNA TGTGCCAGCAGTGTAGAACAGACCTACAATGAGCAGTTCTTC. Encoded protein: CASSVEQTYNEQFF. The genes are TRBV2 and TRBJ2-1; the D is unclear. The CDR3 runs 14 residues. V was pared by 4 bases and J by 2 bases, with 9 bases between. The germline V gene encodes CDR1 SNHLY and CDR2 FYNNEI.

The genes are TRBV6-5 and TRBJ1-3; 10 bases are a match to TRBD1. CDR3 size: 15 residues. The germline gives CDR1 MNHEY, CDR2 SVGAGI. V gave up 5 bases and J gave up 3 bases; unmatched junction bases: 4. This CDR3 reads CASSPGQGVGNTIYF. CDR3 bases: TGTGCCAGCAGTCCCGGACAGGGGGTTGGAAACACCATATATTTT.

V usage is TRBV6-1 and J usage is TRBJ1-1; D is uncertain. Between the trimmed V and J ends, which lost 7 bases and 7 bases, there was a span of 13 bases. The CDR3 covers 12 residues. CDR1 and CDR2 from the germline V gene are MNHNS and SASEGT. DNA of the CDR3: TGTGCCAGCAACCAAGGAGCCCGTGAAGCTTTCTTT. Translating it yields CASNQGAREAFF.

This chain uses TRBV6-5 with TRBJ2-5, with a tentative D call TRBD2 (6 bases). The germline V and J ends were trimmed by 6 bases and 7 bases, with 15 bases remaining between them. The CDR3 has 13 residues. Per germline, CDR1 MNHEY and CDR2 SVGAGI. The CDR3 reads CASSQTSWGTQYF. The CDR3 DNA follows: TGTGCCAGCAGCCAAACTAGCTGGGGGACCCAGTACTTC.

The V and J genes are TRBV19 and TRBJ1-5; D unresolved. The germline V gene has CDR1 LNHDA and CDR2 SQIVND (reference sequence). The length of the CDR3 is 11 residues. Trimming stripped 5 bases from V and 4 bases from J, with 3 bases between. The CDR3 DNA follows: TGTGCCAGTAGTCAGAATCAGCCCCAGCATTTT. Translated, it gives CASSQNQPQHF.

J is TRBJ2-1 and V is TRBV4-1; 8 bases agree with TRBD1. After removal of 3 bases from V and 4 bases from J, the junction contained 5 bases not matched to a gene. The CDR3 length is 15 residues. Germline CDR1 and CDR2: MGHRA and YSYEKL. The CDR3 sequence: CASSHMDRDYNEQFF. CDR3 sequence (DNA): TGCGCCAGCAGCCATATGGACAGGGATTACAATGAGCAGTTCTTC.

This clone came up once. The J gene is TRBJ2-5, the V gene TRBV5-1, with TRBD1 matching 11 bases. V shed 0 bases and J 5 bases; nucleotides not matched to a gene: 6. Germline values: CDR1 SGHRS, CDR2 YFSETQ. The CDR3 has 16 amino acids. The CDR3, as DNA: TGCGCCAGCAGCTTGGCAGGACAGGGGGCGAGGGAGACCCAGTACTTC. As protein: CASSLAGQGARETQYF.

To note about this clone: This sample includes further DNA sequences coding for the same CDR3. V gene TRBV11-2 combines with J gene TRBJ2-7, with 9 bases matching TRBD1. The trim removed 5 bases at V and 4 bases at J, leaving 9 bases unmatched. The CDR3 length is 15 residues. The V gene's germline CDR1 is SGHAT and CDR2 FQNNGV. The CDR3 protein is CASSQQGATAYEQYF. In DNA form, the CDR3 reads TGTGCCAGCAGCCAACAGGGGGCGACGGCATACGAGCAGTACTTC.

The rearrangement uses TRBV5-1 and TRBJ1-2; D is perhaps TRBD1 (5 bases). V lost 4 bases and J 6 bases, leaving 10 bases between the germline ends. Germline V gene sequence: CDR1 SGHRS, CDR2 YFSETQ. CDR3 length: 12 residues. The CDR3 nucleotides read TGCGCCAGCAGCCAGGGTGTGGATGGCTACACCTTC. Its protein is CASSQGVDGYTF. The variable domain in full, with the rest retrieved from reference TRBV5-1 and TRBJ1-2, is KAGVTQTPRYLIKTRGQQVTLSCSPISGHRSVSWYQQTPGQGLQFLFEYFSETQRNKGNFPGRFSGRQFSNSRSEMNVSTLELGDSALYLCASSQGVDGYTFGSGTRLTVV.

V and J are TRBV6-7 and TRBJ1-5; 8 bases align to TRBD1. TRBV6-7 is classed as an ORF, of uncertain function. This CDR3 region has 18 residues. V gave up 4 bases and J gave up 6 bases; unmatched junction bases: 17. The DNA of the CDR3 is TGTGCCAGCAGTTTTTCCCCCCAAAGGCAGGGGGCGAGTCAGCCCCAGCATTTT. Residues: CASSFSPQRQGASQPQHF.